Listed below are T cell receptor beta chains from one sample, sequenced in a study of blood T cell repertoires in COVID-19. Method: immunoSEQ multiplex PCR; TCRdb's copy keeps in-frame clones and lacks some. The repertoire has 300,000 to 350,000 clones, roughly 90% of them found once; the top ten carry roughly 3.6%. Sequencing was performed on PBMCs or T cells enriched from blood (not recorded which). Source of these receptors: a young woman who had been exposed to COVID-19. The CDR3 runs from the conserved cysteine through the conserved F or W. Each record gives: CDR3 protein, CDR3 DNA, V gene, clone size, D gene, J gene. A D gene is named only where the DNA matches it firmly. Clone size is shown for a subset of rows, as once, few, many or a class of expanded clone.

CASSYRQGSEQFF | TGTGCCAGCAGTTATCGACAGGGCAGTGAGCAGTTCTTC | TRBV12-3/TRBV12-4 | . | TRBD1 | TRBJ2-1
CASSSGRRKLFF | TGTGCCAGCAGTTCCGGGAGGCGAAAACTGTTTTTT | TRBV27 | . | . | TRBJ1-4
CASSYMIDRVKLDEQFF | TGCGCCAGCAGCTATATGATAGACAGGGTCAAACTCGATGAGCAGTTCTTC | TRBV4-1 | . | TRBD1 | TRBJ2-1
CASTIEGVMNTGELFF | TGCGCCAGCACTATAGAGGGGGTAATGAACACCGGGGAGCTGTTTTTT | TRBV23-1 | . | . | TRBJ2-2
CASSLGGFRSYGYTF | TGTGCCAGCAGTTTGGGGGGGTTTAGATCATATGGCTACACCTTC | TRBV28 | once | . | TRBJ1-2
CASSRLTGVNQPQHF | TGCGCCAGCAGCCGATTGACAGGGGTTAATCAGCCCCAGCATTTT | TRBV4-1 | . | TRBD1 | TRBJ1-5
CASSWTGIEAFF | TGTGCCAGCAGTTGGACAGGTATCGAAGCTTTCTTT | TRBV6-5 | few | TRBD1 | TRBJ1-1
CAWSGGQGAITFF | TGTGCCTGGAGTGGCGGACAGGGGGCGATAACTTTCTTT | TRBV30 | . | TRBD1 | TRBJ1-1
CASSRGQGSYGYTF | TGTGCCAGCAGCCGGGGGCAGGGGAGTTATGGCTACACCTTC | TRBV3-1/TRBV3-2 | . | . | TRBJ1-2
CAGQGASHAEAFF | TGTGCCGGGCAGGGGGCATCTCACGCTGAAGCTTTCTTT | TRBV2 | . | TRBD1 | TRBJ1-1
CASSHPGGGHNEQFF | TGCGCCAGCAGCCATCCCGGGGGAGGTCACAATGAGCAGTTCTTC | TRBV4-1 | . | . | TRBJ2-1
CASSLTWSSGDSTDTQYF | TGTGCCAGCAGCTTAACGTGGTCTAGCGGGGATAGCACAGATACGCAGTATTTT | TRBV7-3 | . | TRBD2 | TRBJ2-3
CASSLDQANTGELFF | TGCGCCAGCAGCTTGGATCAGGCTAACACCGGGGAGCTGTTTTTT | TRBV5-1 | . | . | TRBJ2-2
CASSPPPDRGQNGYTF | TGTGCCAGCAGCCCTCCCCCGGACAGGGGGCAAAATGGCTACACCTTC | TRBV7-9 | . | TRBD1 | TRBJ1-2
CASSFGWQPQHF | TGTGCCAGCAGTTTCGGGTGGCAGCCCCAGCATTTT | TRBV12-3/TRBV12-4 | . | . | TRBJ1-5
CASSRSGAGGDTQYF | TGTGCCAGCAGCCGTAGCGGGGCCGGGGGAGATACGCAGTATTTT | TRBV11-2 | . | TRBD2 | TRBJ2-3
CASSSPNRGSGTEAFF | TGTGCCAGCAGCTCCCCGAACCGGGGGTCGGGCACTGAAGCTTTCTTT | TRBV5-4 | . | . | TRBJ1-1
CASSHNSTGARSPLHF | TGTGCCAGCAGCCATAATTCGACAGGGGCAAGGTCACCCCTCCACTTT | TRBV3-1/TRBV3-2 | . | TRBD1 | TRBJ1-6
CASRTNREGIYGYTF | TGTGCCAGCAGGACTAACAGGGAAGGGATTTATGGCTACACCTTC | TRBV27 | . | . | TRBJ1-2
CASSPDRVLYSNQPQHF | TGCGCCAGCAGCCCCGACAGGGTTTTATATAGCAATCAGCCCCAGCATTTT | TRBV4-1 | . | TRBD1 | TRBJ1-5
CASSLAVLGTDTQYF | TGTGCCAGCAGCTTGGCGGTGTTGGGCACAGATACGCAGTATTTT | TRBV7-6 | . | . | TRBJ2-3
CASREVVPTGELFF | TGTGCCAGCAGGGAGGTGGTGCCCACCGGGGAGCTGTTTTTT | TRBV2 | few | . | TRBJ2-2
CASMRPNTEAFF | TGTGCCAGCATGAGGCCTAACACTGAAGCTTTCTTT | TRBV6-5 | . | . | TRBJ1-1
CASSSSGTDPYEQYF | TGCGCCAGCAGCTCCTCCGGGACAGATCCTTACGAGCAGTACTTC | TRBV5-1 | . | TRBD1 | TRBJ2-7
CASSLVRGKGYTF | TGTGCCAGCAGCTTGGTCAGGGGCAAAGGCTACACCTTC | TRBV5-6 | . | . | TRBJ1-2
CASKAAGVRDTQYF | TGCGCCAGCAAGGCGGCGGGGGTCAGAGATACGCAGTATTTT | TRBV5-1 | . | TRBD2 | TRBJ2-3
CASSLAGTVKLRGNEQYF | TGTGCCAGCAGCTTAGCGGGGACAGTCAAACTCCGGGGCAACGAGCAGTACTTC | TRBV7-9 | . | TRBD1 | TRBJ2-7
CASSLEGAYGYTF | TGCGCCAGCAGCTTGGAGGGGGCCTATGGCTACACCTTC | TRBV5-1 | . | TRBD1 | TRBJ1-2
CATGGWLNTEAFF | TGTGCCACCGGGGGGTGGCTGAACACTGAAGCTTTCTTT | TRBV24-1 | . | . | TRBJ1-1
CATRPTGGENTEAFF | TGCGCCACCCGACCAACAGGGGGCGAGAACACTGAAGCTTTCTTT | TRBV5-1 | . | TRBD1 | TRBJ1-1
CASSLGRGGYTF | TGTGCCAGCAGCCTTGGACGCGGGGGCTACACCTTC | TRBV3-1/TRBV3-2 | once | . | TRBJ1-2
CASSPGGSMNTEAFF | TGCGCCAGCAGCCCCGGGGGGTCTATGAACACTGAAGCTTTCTTT | TRBV5-1 | . | . | TRBJ1-1
CASSLRGPNGYTF | TGTGCCAGCAGCTTACGGGGTCCCAATGGCTACACCTTC | TRBV5-5 | once | . | TRBJ1-2
CASSLGLTGELFF | TGTGCCAGCAGCTTAGGACTCACCGGGGAGCTGTTTTTT | TRBV11-2 | . | . | TRBJ2-2
CASSGSGVYNEQFF | TGTGCCAGCAGTGGTTCGGGTGTATACAATGAGCAGTTCTTC | TRBV6-2/TRBV6-3 | once | . | TRBJ2-1
CASSFSQGGDIQYF | TGTGCCAGCAGCTTCAGTCAGGGGGGCGACATTCAGTACTTC | TRBV11-2 | . | . | TRBJ2-4
CASSLNYGYTF | TGTGCCAGCAGCCTAAACTATGGCTACACCTTC | TRBV9 | . | . | TRBJ1-2
CASSGAGETQYF | TGTGCCAGCAGCGGGGCGGGGGAGACCCAGTACTTC | TRBV7-7 | . | . | TRBJ2-5
CASSSAGGLSTEAFF | TGTGCCAGCAGCTCGGCGGGGGGCCTGTCCACTGAAGCTTTCTTT | TRBV7-6 | . | . | TRBJ1-1
CSVEDTFRADGYTF | TGCAGCGTTGAAGATACTTTCAGGGCAGATGGCTACACCTTC | TRBV29-1 | . | . | TRBJ1-2
CATSDLVSGGYTF | TGTGCCACCAGTGATTTGGTCAGCGGGGGCTACACCTTC | TRBV24-1 | once | . | TRBJ1-2